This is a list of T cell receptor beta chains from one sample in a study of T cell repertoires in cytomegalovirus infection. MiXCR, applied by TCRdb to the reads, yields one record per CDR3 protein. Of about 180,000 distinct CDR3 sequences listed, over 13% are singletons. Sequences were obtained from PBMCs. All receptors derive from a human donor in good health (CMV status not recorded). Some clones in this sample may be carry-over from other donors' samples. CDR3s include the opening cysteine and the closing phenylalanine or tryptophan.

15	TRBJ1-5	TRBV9	CASSPAGYSNQPQHF
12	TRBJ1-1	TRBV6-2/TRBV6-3	CASNQGVTEAFF
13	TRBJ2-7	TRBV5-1	CASSGGVGNEQYF
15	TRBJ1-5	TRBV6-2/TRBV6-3	CASSYRQGSNQPQHF
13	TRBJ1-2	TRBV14	CASSPDRERGYTF
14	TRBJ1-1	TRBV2	CASRAEGIGTEAFF
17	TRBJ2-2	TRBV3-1	CASSQDLLVTVAGELFF
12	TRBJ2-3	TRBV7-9	CASTPVKDTQYF
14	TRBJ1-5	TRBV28	CASSPTGLPQPQHF
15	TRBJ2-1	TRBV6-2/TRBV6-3	CASSYEGRVYNEQFF
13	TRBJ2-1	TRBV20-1	CSASSGRDNEQFF
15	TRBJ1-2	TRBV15	CATSRFMGTNYGYTF
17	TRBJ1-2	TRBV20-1	CSARGADDTRGLYGYTF
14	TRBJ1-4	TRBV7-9	CASSLGTANEKLFF
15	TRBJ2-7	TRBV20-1	CSAANSGSADSEQYF
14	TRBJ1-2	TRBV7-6	CASSPESGHYGYTF
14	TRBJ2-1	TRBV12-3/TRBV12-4	CASSILTGTFEQFF
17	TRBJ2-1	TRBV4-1	CASSQSQGTLRDNEQFF
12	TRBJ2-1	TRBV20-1	CSARQGEHEQFF
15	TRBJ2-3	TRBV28	CASKLAGPVTDTQYF
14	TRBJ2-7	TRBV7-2	CASSLGGSRYEQYF
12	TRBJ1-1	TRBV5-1	CASSFDLAEAFF
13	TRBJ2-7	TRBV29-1	CSVRTGSSYEQYF
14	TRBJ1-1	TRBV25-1	CASSETGSNTEAFF
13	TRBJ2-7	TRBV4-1	CASSQAQSYEQYF
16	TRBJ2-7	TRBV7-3	CASSLGASGREDEQYF
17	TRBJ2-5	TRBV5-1	CASSQSGTSGGRETQYF
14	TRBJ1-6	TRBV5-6	CASSLSTQDQPLHF
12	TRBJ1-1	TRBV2	CASPGENTEAFF
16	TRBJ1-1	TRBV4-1	CASSQSLQGVNTEAFF
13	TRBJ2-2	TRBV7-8	CASSSTGPGELFF
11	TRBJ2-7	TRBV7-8	CASSSLNEQYF
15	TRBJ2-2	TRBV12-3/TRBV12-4	CASSPRRGPTGELFF
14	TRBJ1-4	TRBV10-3	CAISQGTTNEKLFF
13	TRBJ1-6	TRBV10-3	CAAQPGNNSPLHF
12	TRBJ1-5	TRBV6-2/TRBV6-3	CATRQDNQPQHF
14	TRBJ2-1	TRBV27	CASTGTSGRNEQFF
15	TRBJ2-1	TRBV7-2	CASSLGEVTRGGQFF
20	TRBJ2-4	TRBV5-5	CASSLVVGAGRFVAKNIQYF
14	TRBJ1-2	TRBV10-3	CAIQTPGAKWGYTF
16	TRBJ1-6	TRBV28	CASRRDRGRPNSPLHF
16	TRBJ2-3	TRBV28	CASRYTRGVGTDTQYF
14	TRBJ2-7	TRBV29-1	CSVGRTNPSYEQYF
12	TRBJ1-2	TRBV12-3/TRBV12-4	CASSRRGGGYTF
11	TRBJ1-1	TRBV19	CASSRDVRAFF
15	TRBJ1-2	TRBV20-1	CSARDLGTGDDGYTF
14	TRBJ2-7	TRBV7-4	CASSAGTGYREQYF
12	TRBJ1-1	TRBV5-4	CASSLGGGQADF
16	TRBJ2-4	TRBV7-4	CASSLGARGTKNIQYF
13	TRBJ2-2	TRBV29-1	CSVEGTDTGELFF
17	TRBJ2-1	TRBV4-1	CASSQRHPPSSYNEQFF
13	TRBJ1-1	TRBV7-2	CASSFGRNTEAFF
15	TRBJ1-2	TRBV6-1	CASSLNRDENYGYTF
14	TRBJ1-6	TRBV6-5	CASSYGGSNSPLHF
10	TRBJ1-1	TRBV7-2	CASSFTEAFF
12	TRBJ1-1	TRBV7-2	CASSLRHTEAFF
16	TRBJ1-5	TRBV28	CASSFGYRGENQPQHF
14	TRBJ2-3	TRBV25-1	CASSDPGHSDTQYF